This T cell receptor beta chain came from a study of response to subunit inactivated influenza vaccine. Germline V gene data show CDR1 as SGHTA and CDR2 as FQGNSA. The CDR3 is 15 residues long. This clonotype was detected a few times. A read error may produce the germline difference seen at one junction end. Via MiXCR, TCRdb re-called the RT-PCR reads, giving one row per CDR3 protein. The sample holds 200,000 to 300,000 distinct CDR3 sequences, 12% seen once. The origin of this receptor is a man aged 45 to 65 who received an inactivated influenza vaccine. The gene calls are TRBV7-2 and TRBJ2-7; 13 positions match TRBD2. The material sequenced was non-naive T cells sorted from PBMCs, taken around two weeks before vaccination. The chain's CDR3 is CASSIGTSGTYEPYF. CDR3 in DNA: TGTGCCAGCAGCATCGGGACTAGCGGGACCTACGAGCCGTACTTC.